This T cell receptor beta chain was recovered during a study of OX40 agonist ivuxolimab in advanced cancers. Sequenced by immunoSEQ multiplex PCR; TCRdb stores in-frame clones only, minus some. The table lists 70,000 to 90,000 clones, roughly 86% of them singletons, with roughly 8% in the top ten. The V and J ends lost 6 bases and 2 bases respectively, with 23 bases between them. CDR1 is MNHGY and CDR2 is SAAAGT in the germline V gene. CDR3 length: 17 amino acids. This TCR was sampled from an adult with an advanced solid tumor such as melanoma, head and neck, liver or kidney cancer. V usage is TRBV6-8 and J usage is TRBJ2-7; maybe TRBD2 (5 bases). The starting material was CD4+ or CD8+ T cells sorted from blood, obtained in a trial of the OX40 agonist ivuxolimab. The CDR3 loop reads CASRRRMPRENPYEQYF. As DNA, the CDR3 is TGTGCCAGCAGACGCAGGATGCCGAGGGAAAACCCCTACGAGCAGTACTTC.